This is a list of T cell receptor beta chains from one sample in a study of blood T cell repertoires in COVID-19. Method: immunoSEQ multiplex PCR; TCRdb's copy keeps in-frame clones and lacks some. The top ten hold approximately 2.1% of the sample, which has roughly 200,000 clones, 75% to 90% seen once. Sequencing used PBMCs or T cells enriched from blood (not recorded which). The source of these receptors is a woman aged 25 to 45 who had recovered from COVID-19. CDR3s include the opening cysteine and the closing phenylalanine or tryptophan. A D gene is named only where the DNA matches it firmly. Not all rows give a size; the values are once, few, many and, for expanded clones, a class.

>NA|TRBJ2-5|TRBV7-2|NA
TGTGCCAGCAGCTCAACAGGGACCGGGACCCAGTACTTC
CASSSTGTGTQYF
>NA|TRBJ1-2|TRBV6-5|NA
TGTGCCAGCAGTCGCAACCCGGCAGGGAATGGCTACACCTTC
CASSRNPAGNGYTF
>few|TRBJ2-3|TRBV11-3|TRBD2
TGTGCCAGCAGCTTAGCGGGGACTAGCGGGGAGCTATCCCAGGTTACGCAGTATTTT
CASSLAGTSGELSQVTQYF
>NA|TRBJ1-4|TRBV4-1|NA
TGCGCCAGCAGCCCATTTGGACAGAATGAAAAACTGTTTTTT
CASSPFGQNEKLFF
>NA|TRBJ2-1|TRBV24-1|TRBD2
TGTGCCACCAGTGACCCCACCGGGGGGCGGGAGGGCCGCTTTTACAATGAGCAGTTCTTC
CATSDPTGGREGRFYNEQFF
>NA|TRBJ1-5|TRBV30|NA
TGTGCCTGGAGTGTACCGGGGGGGCCCCAGCATTTT
CAWSVPGGPQHF
>NA|TRBJ2-3|TRBV2|TRBD1
TGTGCCAGCAGTGTTGAGGGGGCAACAGATACGCAGTATTTT
CASSVEGATDTQYF
>few|TRBJ1-5|TRBV6-5|NA
TGTGCCAGCAGGGATTGGGCACAGCCCCAGCATTTT
CASRDWAQPQHF
>NA|TRBJ2-7|TRBV29-1|TRBD1
TGCAGCGTTGCAGCATCTGGGACAGGGGGCGAGCAGTACTTC
CSVAASGTGGEQYF
>NA|TRBJ2-2|TRBV5-1|NA
TGCGCCAGCAGCGATTGGGGGGACCCCTCTGGCGGGGAGCTGTTTTTT
CASSDWGDPSGGELFF
>NA|TRBJ2-7|TRBV18|TRBD1
TGTGCCAGCTCACCCGAGACGACAGGGAATCTACAGTACTTC
CASSPETTGNLQYF
>few|TRBJ2-2|TRBV4-3|NA
TGCGCCAGCAGCCAAGGCTACCCCACCGGGGAGCTGTTTTTT
CASSQGYPTGELFF
>NA|TRBJ1-1|TRBV30|TRBD1
TGTGCCTGGACGGCAGGGGGCGGCACTGAAGCTTTCTTT
CAWTAGGGTEAFF
>NA|TRBJ2-5|TRBV28|TRBD1
TGTGCCAGCAGGCCGACAGGGCTAGAGACCCAGTACTTC
CASRPTGLETQYF
>NA|TRBJ2-3|TRBV19|TRBD2
TGTGCCAGTACGACTAGCGGGGGAGTTACACTAATCACAGATACGCAGTATTTT
CASTTSGGVTLITDTQYF
>NA|TRBJ2-7|TRBV19|TRBD2
TGTGCCAGTAGTGTTTTGGCTAGCGGGATCGGCGAGCAGTACTTC
CASSVLASGIGEQYF
>NA|TRBJ2-5|TRBV19|TRBD2
TGTGCCAGTAGTATGGCTAGCGGGGGGGCAGGGGAGACCCAGTACTTC
CASSMASGGAGETQYF
>NA|TRBJ1-2|TRBV6-5|NA
TGTGCCAGCACCAGAACAGGGAACTATGGCTACACCTTC
CASTRTGNYGYTF
>NA|TRBJ2-7|TRBV3-1/TRBV3-2|TRBD2
TGTGCCAGCAGCCAAGAGGGCCCGGGACTACCCCCTTACCCTTACGAGCAGTACTTC
CASSQEGPGLPPYPYEQYF
>few|TRBJ2-7|TRBV4-3|TRBD2
TGCGCCAGCAGCCAAGACTGGGAGGGCGAGCAGTACTTC
CASSQDWEGEQYF
>NA|TRBJ1-3|TRBV3-1/TRBV3-2|TRBD1
TGTGCCAGCAGCCTAACAGGGGTTTATGGAAACACCATATATTTT
CASSLTGVYGNTIYF
>NA|TRBJ1-5|TRBV19|NA
TGTGCCAGTAGTAGGAGTAGCAATCAGCCCCAGCATTTT
CASSRSSNQPQHF
>NA|TRBJ1-2|TRBV6-4|NA
TGTGCCAGCAGTGACTCCCCGACAGACTCTTTTTATGGCTACACCTTC
CASSDSPTDSFYGYTF
>once|TRBJ2-7|TRBV30|TRBD2
TGTGCCTTAGGACTAGCGGGCTTCTACGAGCAGTACTTC
CALGLAGFYEQYF
>NA|TRBJ1-1|TRBV20-1|TRBD1
TGCAGTGCCACGACAGGGACTGAAGCTTTCTTT
CSATTGTEAFF
>NA|TRBJ1-2|TRBV28|NA
TGTGCCAGCCAAGCGGGTCTCTATGGCTACACCTTC
CASQAGLYGYTF
>NA|TRBJ1-2|TRBV30|NA
TGTGCCTGGAGTAAGCCCGGGGGGCGAGGCTACACCTTC
CAWSKPGGRGYTF
>NA|TRBJ2-3|TRBV19|TRBD2
TGTGCCAGTAGTATTCATAGCGGGAGCGAGAGCACAGATACGCAGTATTTT
CASSIHSGSESTDTQYF
>NA|TRBJ2-7|TRBV7-2|TRBD1
TGTGCCAGCAGCTTAGTGGGACAGGGGAATTACGAGCAGTACTTC
CASSLVGQGNYEQYF
>NA|TRBJ1-1|TRBV29-1|NA
TGCACCCGACTAGGCCTGAACACTGAAGCTTTCTTT
CTRLGLNTEAFF
>NA|TRBJ1-1|TRBV24-1|NA
TGTGCCACCAGTGATTCGAGGGGAGGAACCACTGAAGCTTTCTTT
CATSDSRGGTTEAFF
>once|TRBJ2-5|TRBV11-2|TRBD2
TGTGCCAGCAGCTCGGGCGGGACTAGTGGATGGGAGACCCAGTACTTC
CASSSGGTSGWETQYF
>NA|TRBJ1-2|TRBV9|NA
TGTGCCAGCAGCGTAGCAAGGGGCGAATCCTATGACTATGGCTACACCTTC
CASSVARGESYDYGYTF
>few|TRBJ1-5|TRBV5-1|NA
TGCGCCAGCAGCTTGTCGCCAGGAGGCCAGCCCCAGCATTTT
CASSLSPGGQPQHF
>NA|TRBJ2-2|TRBV28|TRBD1
TGTGCCACTGGGGACAGTAACACCGGGGAGCTGTTTTTT
CATGDSNTGELFF
>NA|TRBJ1-1|TRBV9|TRBD1
TGTGCCAGCAGCATAAACCTGGGACAGGGGGGGAAAGCTTTCTTT
CASSINLGQGGKAFF
>NA|TRBJ2-1|TRBV12-5|TRBD1
TGTGCTAGTGGTTCTCTGGGGACAGGGGTTCCAGGGGAGCAGTTCTTC
CASGSLGTGVPGEQFF
>NA|TRBJ1-4|TRBV19|NA
TGTGCCAGTCGGACATTCGAAGAGGAAAAACTGTTTTTT
CASRTFEEEKLFF
>NA|TRBJ2-7|TRBV7-3|TRBD1
TGTGCCAGCAGCCTAGGACAGGGGACCTACGAGCAGTACTTC
CASSLGQGTYEQYF
>NA|TRBJ2-3|TRBV3-1/TRBV3-2|NA
TGTGCCAGCAGCCGGGAGACCGGCACAGATACGCAGTATTTT
CASSRETGTDTQYF
>NA|TRBJ2-1|TRBV7-8|TRBD2
TGTGCCAGCAGCTTGTCGCTAGCGGGGGCCTACAATGAGCAGTTCTTC
CASSLSLAGAYNEQFF
>few|TRBJ2-6|TRBV18|NA
TGTGCCAGCTCACCAGCCCGGGAATCTGGGGCCAACGTCCTGACTTTC
CASSPARESGANVLTF
>NA|TRBJ2-7|TRBV27|TRBD1
TGTGCCAGCAGCAGGGACAGGGTCACCTACGAGCAGTACTTC
CASSRDRVTYEQYF
>NA|TRBJ2-7|TRBV4-3|TRBD2
TGCGCCAGCAGCCAAACACTAGCGGTGACCTACGAGCAGTACTTC
CASSQTLAVTYEQYF